Presented here are 31 T cell receptor beta chains from one specimen sequenced in a study of blood T cell repertoires in COVID-19. Assay used: immunoSEQ multiplex PCR; TCRdb lists only in-frame clones, some missing. The sample lists a few hundred thousand clones, 85% occurring once. Sequenced input: peripheral blood. The receptors originated from a young woman with acute or convalescent COVID-19.

The rearrangement joins TRBV9 to TRBJ2-1; TRBD2 agrees at 7 bases. Per germline, CDR1 SGDLS and CDR2 YYNGEE. The CDR3 loop spans 17 amino acids. V gave up 1 base and J gave up 6 bases; unmatched junction bases: 13. DNA of the CDR3: TGTGCCAGCAGCGTATCGGGACTACCAAACCCTTTCAATGAGCAGTTCTTC. Protein sequence: CASSVSGLPNPFNEQFF.

The chain couples TRBV9 to TRBJ2-7; 9 positions agree with TRBD2. The CDR3 length is 14 residues. Germline values: CDR1 SGDLS, CDR2 YYNGEE. V shed 7 bases and J 6 bases; nucleotides not matched to a gene: 11. Here the CDR3 reads CASEIGGGAGEQYF. The CDR3, as DNA: TGTGCCAGCGAAATAGGCGGGGGGGCTGGCGAGCAGTACTTC.

This chain connects TRBV19 to TRBJ1-6, with TRBD1 identical over 8 bases. This CDR3 comprises 14 residues. Germline-derived CDR1 and CDR2 are LNHDA and SQIVND (reference sequence). With 10 bases clipped from V and 7 bases from J, the junction kept 9 bases outside the gene matches. The chain's CDR3 is CATLDRGGNSPLHF. The CDR3 bases are TGTGCCACCCTCGACAGGGGAGGCAATTCACCCCTCCACTTT.

Notes on this clone: The identical CDR3 is also encoded by other nucleotide sequences in the sample. The chain combines TRBV19 with TRBJ1-5, with 7 bases that match TRBD1. The CDR3 contains 15 residues. The junction had 4 bases not matched to a gene; V was cut back by 3 bases and J by 2 bases. Germline values: CDR1 LNHDA, CDR2 SQIVND (reference sequence). The CDR3 DNA is TGTGCCAGTAGTATCAGACAGGGTGGCAATCAGCCCCAGCATTTT. This codes for CASSIRQGGNQPQHF.

This clone was detected only once. The V call is TRBV5-1, the J call TRBJ1-2; no firm D call. Trimming pared 4 bases from V and 6 bases from J, leaving 19 bases between. CDR3 length: 15 amino acids. Germline V gene sequence: CDR1 SGHRS, CDR2 YFSETQ. CDR3 region: CASSPELWEGDGYTF. For the CDR3, the DNA is TGCGCCAGCAGCCCCGAGTTGTGGGAGGGAGATGGCTACACCTTC. Combining the CDR3 with reference TRBV5-1 and TRBJ1-2 gives the whole variable domain KAGVTQTPRYLIKTRGQQVTLSCSPISGHRSVSWYQQTPGQGLQFLFEYFSETQRNKGNFPGRFSGRQFSNSRSEMNVSTLELGDSALYLCASSPELWEGDGYTFGSGTRLTVV.

This chain uses TRBV9 with TRBJ1-1; 10 nucleotides align to TRBD1. This CDR3 spans 16 amino acids. Looked up from germline, CDR1 is SGDLS and CDR2 is YYNGEE. Trimming removed 4 bases from V and 5 bases from J; junction bases left unmatched: 11. CDR3: CASSPGQGRMGTEAFF. The CDR3 DNA reads as TGTGCCAGCAGCCCGGGACAGGGGAGAATGGGGACTGAAGCTTTCTTT.

V gene TRBV2 combines with J gene TRBJ2-7; 11 bases map to TRBD2. V shed 6 bases and J 5 bases; nucleotides not matched to a gene: 6. CDR1 SNHLY and CDR2 FYNNEI come from the germline V gene. CDR3 length: 14 residues. The CDR3 region is CASRTGTSGNEQYF. CDR3 nucleotides: TGTGCCAGCAGGACCGGGACTAGCGGAAACGAGCAGTACTTC.

The rearrangement links TRBV12-5 to TRBJ2-7; 9 nucleotides align to TRBD1. This CDR3 spans 18 amino acids. V trimming: 1 base; J trimming: 1 base; junction bases outside the gene matches: 11. Germline V gene sequence: CDR1 LGHNT, CDR2 FRNRAP. CDR3 amino acids: CASGLGPKGDRGSYEQYF. DNA of the CDR3: TGTGCTAGTGGTTTGGGACCCAAGGGAGACAGGGGGTCCTACGAGCAGTACTTC.

This clone showed up just once. The chain employs TRBV3-1 (or the pseudogene TRBV3-2) and TRBJ2-7; 8 positions match TRBD1. V was pared by 5 bases and J by 3 bases, with 15 bases of the junction left unmatched. The CDR3 has 17 residues. Germline V gene sequence: CDR1 LGHDT, CDR2 YNNKEL (reference sequence). The chain's CDR3 is CASSSQGARTGNYEQYF. The DNA for the CDR3 is TGTGCCAGCAGCTCTCAGGGGGCCAGGACAGGGAACTACGAGCAGTACTTC.

The gene calls are TRBV7-9 and TRBJ1-6, with D uncertain. The CDR3 extends over 14 amino acids. Germline V gives CDR1 SEHNR, CDR2 FQNEAQ (reference sequence). V lost 6 bases and J 9 bases, leaving 15 bases between the germline ends. CDR3 amino acids: CASRDRESSSPLHF. In nucleotides, the CDR3 is TGTGCCAGCAGGGACCGGGAGAGTAGTTCACCCCTCCACTTT.

The rearrangement links TRBV4-1 to TRBJ1-4, with 7 bases lining up with TRBD1. In germline, CDR1 is MGHRA, CDR2 YSYEKL. V shed 5 bases and J 0 bases; nucleotides not matched to a gene: 18. The CDR3 runs 20 residues. The CDR3 nucleotides are TGCGCCAGCAGCACTCGATCCTCCCGGGACAGTGATGCAACTAATGAAAAACTGTTTTTT. Translated, it gives CASSTRSSRDSDATNEKLFF.

Turning to this clone: The same CDR3 is also encoded by other DNA sequences in this sample. The V and J genes are TRBV30 and TRBJ1-2; D uncertain. Trimming stripped 0 bases from V and 1 base from J, with 9 bases between. The CDR3 runs to 14 residues. Germline lookup yields CDR1 GTSNPN and CDR2 SVGIG (reference sequence). CDR3 coding DNA: TGTGCCTGGAGTGTACAGACCATTAACTATGGCTACACCTTC. Amino acids: CAWSVQTINYGYTF.

The chain joins TRBV9 to TRBJ2-3; weak D call: TRBD1 (5 bases). The germline V gene has CDR1 SGDLS and CDR2 YYNGEE. V was cut by 4 bases and J by 4 bases, with 13 bases left in between. The CDR3 is 14 residues long. CDR3 nucleotide sequence: TGTGCCAGCAGCTTCCAGGGTGCCGCAGATACGCAGTATTTT. The encoded protein is CASSFQGAADTQYF.

This clone came up once. J is TRBJ1-2 and V is TRBV12-3 or TRBV12-4; a possible D gene is TRBD1 (5 bases). This CDR3 has 12 residues. Trimming took off 7 bases at V and 7 bases at J, with 13 bases between the two ends. The CDR3 loop reads CASTDRYAGYTF. CDR3 in DNA: TGTGCCAGCACCGACAGATACGCTGGCTACACCTTC.

This clone has just one count. The V gene is TRBV3-1 (or the pseudogene TRBV3-2), the J gene TRBJ1-1, with a tentative D call TRBD1 (5 bases). The germline V gene encodes CDR1 LGHDT and CDR2 YNNKEL (reference sequence). Trimming took off 2 bases at V and 4 bases at J, with 11 bases between the two ends. This CDR3 is 14 amino acids long. The CDR3 DNA reads TGTGCCAGCAGCCAAACCTTCCAGGGCACTGAAGCTTTCTTT. This codes for CASSQTFQGTEAFF.

This chain links TRBV9 with TRBJ2-3, with 8 bases matching TRBD2. Germline trimming cut 3 bases from V and 2 bases from J; bases unmatched to any gene: 8. Germline CDR1 reads SGDLS; CDR2 reads YYNGEE. The CDR3 spans 16 residues. CDR3 DNA sequence: TGTGCCAGCAGCGACTTGCGGGGGGAACTCACAGATACGCAGTATTTT. Amino acids: CASSDLRGELTDTQYF.

The V and J genes are TRBV18 and TRBJ1-3, with D hard to call. Germline V gives CDR1 KGHSH, CDR2 LQKENI. The CDR3 runs to 13 residues. The V end lost 1 base, the J end lost 4 bases, and 5 bases lay between the germline ends. As DNA, the CDR3 is TGTGCCAGCTCACCACAATTAGGAAACACCATATATTTT. It yields the protein CASSPQLGNTIYF.

The chain joins TRBV28 to TRBJ1-1; D gene unclear. This CDR3 is 13 amino acids long. V was trimmed by 2 bases and J by 7 bases, leaving 11 bases between them. Germline V gene lookup returns CDR1 MDHEN and CDR2 SYDVKM. The CDR3: CASSLIKAVEAFF. The CDR3, as DNA: TGTGCCAGCAGTTTAATTAAAGCCGTTGAAGCTTTCTTT. Combining the CDR3 with reference TRBV28 and TRBJ1-1 gives the whole variable domain DVKVTQSSRYLVKRTGEKVFLECVQDMDHENMFWYRQDPGLGLRLIYFSYDVKMKEKGDIPEGYSVSREKKERFSLILESASTNQTSMYLCASSLIKAVEAFFGQGTRLTVV.

The chain links TRBV19 to TRBJ1-5, with a tentative D call TRBD1 (5 bases). CDR3 size: 15 residues. Germline V gives CDR1 LNHDA, CDR2 SQIVND (reference sequence). Trimming left V 1 base short and J 3 bases short, with 10 bases between. The CDR3 bases are TGTGCCAGTAGTATAGTGGAGGGGTTCAATCAGCCCCAGCATTTT. Translating gives CASSIVEGFNQPQHF.

The gene calls are TRBV2 and TRBJ1-1; D not resolved. Germline V gene data show CDR1 as SNHLY and CDR2 as FYNNEI. The CDR3 runs to 14 residues. The ends were cut back, 0 bases at V and 5 bases at J, with 10 bases in the middle. Written as DNA, the CDR3 is TGTGCCAGCAGTGAAGCGCTACGGGGAACTGAAGCTTTCTTT. Its protein is CASSEALRGTEAFF.

The chain joins TRBV7-9 to TRBJ2-2; 11 positions match TRBD1. Looked up from germline, CDR1 is SEHNR and CDR2 is FQNEAQ (reference sequence). V lost 5 bases to trimming and J lost 5 bases; unmatched junction nucleotides: 13. CDR3 length: 18 amino acids. CDR3 residues: CASSRTGGLGATTGELFF. The CDR3 DNA sequence: TGTGCCAGCAGCCGGACAGGGGGCCTTGGAGCAACGACCGGGGAGCTGTTTTTT.

The DNA for the CDR3 is TGTGCCAGCAGTCCCCGAGCAGGGGAGACTGAAGCTTTCTTT. It specifies CASSPRAGETEAFF. This chain uses TRBV27 with TRBJ1-1, with D perhaps matching TRBD1 (6 bases). V dropped 5 bases and J dropped 5 bases, with 15 bases sitting between them. The length of the CDR3 is 14 residues. The germline CDR1 and CDR2 sequences are MNHEY and SMNVEV (reference sequence).

The chain joins TRBV27 to TRBJ2-1, with 9 bases matching TRBD2. The CDR3 is 18 residues long. V gave up 2 bases and J gave up 1 base; unmatched junction bases: 9. Germline V gives CDR1 MNHEY, CDR2 SMNVEV (reference sequence). This CDR3 reads CASSLRGRLAGSYNEQFF. DNA of the CDR3: TGTGCCAGCAGTTTAAGGGGTCGGCTAGCGGGGTCCTACAATGAGCAGTTCTTC.

CDR3 region: CASTEHTSEYNEQFF. CDR3 coding DNA: TGTGCCAGCACCGAACACACTAGCGAGTACAATGAGCAGTTCTTC. The rearrangement joins TRBV6-5 to TRBJ2-1; TRBD2 matches at 7 bases. V was clipped by 7 bases and J by 4 bases; unmatched bases: 10. CDR3 length equals 15 residues. Germline V gene lookup returns CDR1 MNHEY and CDR2 SVGAGI.

The CDR3 sequence: CASSPSSSYNEQFF. The CDR3 region has the DNA TGTGCCAGTAGTCCTTCGAGCTCCTACAATGAGCAGTTCTTC. V usage is TRBV19 and J usage is TRBJ2-1; no firm D call. This CDR3 spans 14 amino acids. V lost 5 bases and J lost 0, with 8 bases in between. Germline CDR1 and CDR2: LNHDA and SQIVND (reference sequence).

The chain combines TRBV19 with TRBJ1-1; D is ambiguous. Germline CDR1 and CDR2: LNHDA and SQIVND (reference sequence). Trimming removed 1 base at V and 6 bases at J, with 6 bases between. The CDR3 loop spans 12 amino acids. CDR3 DNA sequence: TGTGCCAGTAGTATAGGGGGAGCTGAAGCTTTCTTT. Its protein product is CASSIGGAEAFF.

This chain joins TRBV6-6 and TRBJ1-2, with D uncertain. V was clipped by 3 bases and J by 8 bases, with 4 bases between them. CDR3 length: 10 residues. Germline lookup yields CDR1 MNHNY and CDR2 SVGAGI (reference sequence). The CDR3 region is CASSYEGYTF. The CDR3 region has the DNA TGTGCCAGCAGTTATGAGGGCTACACCTTC.

This chain joins TRBV29-1 and TRBJ1-1; maybe TRBD1 (5 bases). Germline loops: CDR1 SQVTM, CDR2 ANQGSEA. The CDR3 covers 13 residues. The V end lost 0 bases, the J end lost 8 bases, and 13 bases lay between the germline ends. Written as DNA, the CDR3 is TGCAGCGTTGAAGATCTGGCGGGGCTAGAAGCTTTCTTT. The encoded protein is CSVEDLAGLEAFF.

The chain has TRBV7-3 and TRBJ2-7; tentatively, D is TRBD2 (5 bases). Germline V CDR1 and CDR2: SGHTA, FQGTGA. The V end was cut by 0 bases, the J end by 4 bases, with 10 bases between. The CDR3 loop spans 14 amino acids. The DNA of the CDR3 is TGTGCCAGCAGCTTAACGGCGGGTCAATACGAGCAGTACTTC. Its protein is CASSLTAGQYEQYF.

The chain links TRBV2 to TRBJ1-2; 10 bases are a match to TRBD1. V shed 7 bases and J 7 bases; nucleotides not matched to a gene: 9. Germline values: CDR1 SNHLY, CDR2 FYNNEI. The CDR3 has 14 residues. The CDR3 DNA is TGTGCCAGCATGGGCGGACAGGGGGTTCGTGGCTACACCTTC. This gives the protein CASMGGQGVRGYTF.

V gene TRBV5-1 combines with J gene TRBJ2-1; 13 bases align to TRBD2. The length of the CDR3 is 15 residues. Germline V gene sequence: CDR1 SGHRS, CDR2 YFSETQ. J was trimmed by 6 bases and V by 2 bases; bases with no gene match: 2. DNA for the CDR3: TGCGCCAGCAGCTTACTAGCGGGAGGGATCAATGAGCAGTTCTTC. Its protein product is CASSLLAGGINEQFF.